This TCR beta chain was obtained from a study of shared clonotypes between healthy human individuals. From CD4+ cells came CD45RA+ naive and CD45RA-negative memory subsets. Comments on this clone: Its target is unknown.

Germline V gene sequence: CDR1 SEHNR, CDR2 FQNEAQ (reference sequence). Trimming cost V 2 bases and J 5 bases, with 21 bases left between them. This CDR3 is 17 amino acids long. Using immunoSEQ multiplex PCR, the repertoire was profiled, and TCRdb retains in-frame clones only, with some absent. The profile shows about 1,500,000 clones, roughly 97% of them singletons. General observations from the study: Clonotype sharing levels among donors were expected to vary with sequencing depth.

This chain connects TRBV7-9 to TRBJ2-5; D unresolved. The clonotype originates from a man aged 30-40 years in good health. The sequenced sample consisted of naive CD4+ T cells sorted from blood. The subset here: CD45RA+ positively selected. The CDR3 loop is CASSLFPRLTFWETQYF. The CDR3 nucleotides read TGTGCCAGCAGCTTATTCCCCCGGCTCACTTTCTGGGAGACCCAGTACTTC.